The 31 T cell receptor beta chains below were found in one sample sequenced in a study of blood T cell repertoires in COVID-19. Sequencing used immunoSEQ multiplex PCR; TCRdb keeps in-frame clones, though not all of them. The sample yields about 280,000 clones, roughly 90% seen once. The source material was PBMCs or T cells enriched from blood (not recorded which). Source of these receptors: a woman aged 60-75 years who had recovered from COVID-19.

The V call is TRBV5-1, the J call TRBJ2-1; 7 bases are a match to TRBD2. Looked up from germline, CDR1 is SGHRS and CDR2 is YFSETQ. V lost 1 base and J lost 7; bases outside the gene matches: 5. CDR3 length: 14 residues. As DNA, the CDR3 is TGCGCCAGCAGCTTGTACTGGGGGGGAAATGAGCAGTTCTTC. This translates into CASSLYWGGNEQFF.

The V call is TRBV28, the J call TRBJ1-4; 9 bases agree with TRBD1. There are 14 residues in the CDR3. Germline V gene lookup returns CDR1 MDHEN and CDR2 SYDVKM. V gave up 6 bases and J gave up 8 bases; unmatched junction bases: 7. CDR3 protein: CASRIGTGYEKLFF. The CDR3 nucleotides are TGTGCCAGCAGGATCGGGACAGGGTACGAAAAACTGTTTTTT.

The chain combines TRBV11-3 with TRBJ1-2; 8 bases map to TRBD1. The CDR3 runs 13 residues. CDR1 and CDR2 from the germline V gene are SGHNT and YENEEA. V shed 5 bases and J 2 bases; nucleotides not matched to a gene: 1. The CDR3 loop is CASSRQGNYGYTF. The CDR3, as DNA: TGTGCCAGCAGCCGACAGGGGAACTATGGCTACACCTTC.

This clone was picked up one time. V and J are TRBV2 and TRBJ2-5, with D perhaps TRBD1 (5 bases). The germline CDR1 and CDR2 sequences are SNHLY and FYNNEI. The CDR3 is 14 amino acids. V was trimmed by 10 bases and J by 0 bases, leaving 15 bases between them. This CDR3 reads CANQKGSYQETQYF. CDR3 coding DNA: TGTGCCAACCAGAAGGGGTCGTACCAAGAGACCCAGTACTTC.

The V call is TRBV12-3 or TRBV12-4, the J call TRBJ1-5; weak D call: TRBD1 (5 bases). V lost 4 bases to trimming and J lost 8 bases, with 12 bases between them. The CDR3 is 13 residues long. The CDR3 nucleotides read TGTGCCAGCAGTTGGGACGGGAGAGAGCCCCAGCATTTT. It translates to CASSWDGREPQHF.

The chain has TRBV6-1 and TRBJ1-3; D possibly corresponds to TRBD1 (5 bases). Germline V CDR1 and CDR2: MNHNS, SASEGT. The CDR3 totals 15 residues. Between the trimmed V and J ends, which lost 1 base and 4 bases, there was a span of 11 bases. The CDR3 loop reads CASSEVIGAGNTIYF. CDR3 nucleotide sequence: TGTGCCAGCAGTGAAGTTATTGGGGCCGGAAACACCATATATTTT.

This clone was detected a few times. This rearrangement joins TRBV6-5 to TRBJ2-7; the match to TRBD2 covers 14 bases. With 2 bases clipped from V and 9 bases from J, the junction kept 0 bases outside the gene matches. The CDR3 spans 13 residues. The germline gives CDR1 MNHEY, CDR2 SVGAGI. CDR3 protein: CASSYGLAGGQYF. The CDR3 DNA is TGTGCCAGCAGTTACGGACTAGCGGGGGGGCAGTACTTC.

The chain has TRBV19 and TRBJ2-7, with 12 bases that match TRBD1. Looked up from germline, CDR1 is LNHDA and CDR2 is SQIVND (reference sequence). The V gene end was trimmed by 6 bases and the J gene end by 6 bases; junction bases not matched to a gene: 9. CDR3 size: 15 residues. The CDR3 here is CASRRDRGQSAEQYF. As DNA, the CDR3 is TGTGCCAGTAGGCGGGACAGGGGGCAGTCTGCCGAGCAGTACTTC.

The chain recombines TRBV10-1 with TRBJ2-3, with 7 bases that match TRBD2. This CDR3 contains 14 residues. V gave up 10 bases and J gave up 7 bases; unmatched junction bases: 14. Germline V gene lookup returns CDR1 WNHNN and CDR2 SYGVQD (reference sequence). The chain's CDR3 is CATSPSLAANTQYF. DNA for the CDR3: TGCGCCACCTCCCCCTCGCTAGCGGCTAATACGCAGTATTTT.

This clone was observed a single time. The chain is built from TRBV9 and TRBJ1-4, with unresolved D. The CDR3 loop spans 14 amino acids. The germline V gene has CDR1 SGDLS and CDR2 YYNGEE. V was clipped by 3 bases and J by 8 bases, with 14 bases between them. In DNA, the CDR3 is TGTGCCAGCAGCGGGCTAGAGGAGCGAGAAAAACTGTTTTTT. Its translation: CASSGLEEREKLFF.

CDR3 region: CASSPGGLAGINEQFF. The CDR3 DNA reads TGCGCCAGCAGCCCGGGGGGACTAGCGGGGATAAATGAGCAGTTCTTC. The chain is built from TRBV5-1 and TRBJ2-1; 13 positions match TRBD2. CDR1 and CDR2 from the germline V gene are SGHRS and YFSETQ. With V trimmed by 4 bases and J by 7 bases, 8 bases remained unmatched. The CDR3 is 16 amino acids.

This clone was seen a single time. V gene TRBV21-1 combines with J gene TRBJ1-2. TRBV21-1 counts as a pseudogene. This CDR3 region has 16 residues. The CDR3 sequence is CASSSRGGNPGYGYTF. DNA of the CDR3: TGTGCCAGCAGTTCCCGGGGGGGGAACCCTGGCTATGGCTACACCTTC.

This rearrangement joins TRBV7-3 to TRBJ1-5; D is undetermined. The germline gives CDR1 SGHTA, CDR2 FQGTGA. V lost 1 base to trimming and J lost 4 bases, with 5 bases between them. This CDR3 is built from 13 residues. CDR3 protein: CASSLNINQPQHF. The CDR3 region has the DNA TGTGCCAGCAGCTTAAACATAAATCAGCCCCAGCATTTT.

The table lists this clone with a count of one. The V and J genes are TRBV11-3 and TRBJ1-1; weak D call: TRBD1 (6 bases). The CDR3 loop spans 14 amino acids. V lost 7 bases to trimming and J lost 1 base, with 13 bases between them. CDR1 and CDR2 (germline): SGHNT, YENEEA. CDR3 coding DNA: TGTGCCAGCACCCAAGGACAGTGGAACACTGAAGCTTTCTTT. The encoded protein is CASTQGQWNTEAFF.

A note on this clone: A much larger clonotype is one base distant, so this may be a read error. The V and J genes are TRBV7-2 and TRBJ2-7; 9 nucleotides align to TRBD1. The V gene's germline CDR1 is SGHTA and CDR2 FQGNSA. CDR3 length: 13 residues. J gave up 3 bases and V 5 bases, and 2 bases lay outside the gene matches. The CDR3 DNA reads as TGTGCCAGCAGCCGGGACAGGGACTACGAGCAGTACTTC. This gives the protein CASSRDRDYEQYF.

J is TRBJ1-5 and V is TRBV19; D gene unclear. Germline V lookup: CDR1 LNHDA, CDR2 SQIVND (reference sequence). V was clipped by 4 bases and J by 6 bases, with 10 bases between them. The CDR3 has 13 residues. This chain's CDR3 is CASSTQERQPQHF. Here the CDR3 DNA reads TGTGCCAGTAGTACTCAGGAACGTCAGCCCCAGCATTTT.

This clone was detected only a few times. The gene calls are TRBV7-9 and TRBJ2-1; TRBD1 is a possible D gene (5 bases). There are 14 residues in the CDR3. Germline V gives CDR1 SEHNR, CDR2 FQNEAQ (reference sequence). Trimming stripped 4 bases from V and 10 bases from J, with 17 bases between. The CDR3 spells CASSSQTGENEQFF. The CDR3 DNA reads as TGTGCCAGCAGCTCGCAAACAGGTGAGAACGAGCAGTTCTTC.

This chain connects TRBV21-1 to TRBJ1-3; TRBD1, the table's D call, was not compared with the DNA. TRBV21-1 represents a pseudogene. The CDR3 spans 20 residues. CDR3 sequence reads: CASSKARERQGIWSGNTIYF. CDR3 bases: TGTGCCAGCAGCAAAGCCCGCGAGAGACAGGGGATTTGGTCTGGAAACACCATATATTTT.

J is TRBJ2-5 and V is TRBV7-8, with 11 bases that match TRBD2. V lost 1 base, J lost 5 bases, and 21 bases stayed unmatched. Germline loops: CDR1 SGHVS, CDR2 FQNEAQ. The CDR3 loop spans 21 amino acids. CDR3 protein: CASSLVGFLGLAGGPGETQYF. The DNA for the CDR3 is TGTGCCAGCAGCTTAGTCGGATTCCTTGGGTTAGCGGGGGGGCCCGGGGAGACCCAGTACTTC.

The V and J genes are TRBV5-1 and TRBJ1-6; TRBD1 matches 9 bases. Trimming at V came to 0 bases and at J to 9 bases, leaving 7 bases not matched to a gene. This CDR3 is 16 amino acids long. Per the germline V gene, CDR1 is SGHRS and CDR2 is YFSETQ. The CDR3 DNA follows: TGCGCCAGCAGCTTGGGGGGACAGGGAGACAGTTCACCCCTCCACTTT. Translation: CASSLGGQGDSSPLHF. Filled out from reference TRBV5-1 and TRBJ1-6, the complete variable domain reads KAGVTQTPRYLIKTRGQQVTLSCSPISGHRSVSWYQQTPGQGLQFLFEYFSETQRNKGNFPGRFSGRQFSNSRSEMNVSTLELGDSALYLCASSLGGQGDSSPLHFGNGTRLTVT.

The chain joins TRBV2 to TRBJ2-5; 9 bases are shared with TRBD1. V lost 8 bases to trimming and J lost 5 bases; unmatched junction nucleotides: 6. The CDR3 is made up of 13 amino acids. The V gene's germline CDR1 is SNHLY and CDR2 FYNNEI. CDR3 DNA: TGTGCCAGCCGGACAGGGGTGATGGAGACCCAGTACTTC. Protein product: CASRTGVMETQYF.

This rearrangement joins TRBV6-5 to TRBJ2-3, with D hard to call. The germline V gene encodes CDR1 MNHEY and CDR2 SVGAGI. The CDR3 has 16 residues. Trimming took off 0 bases at V and 2 bases at J, with 12 bases between the two ends. As DNA, the CDR3 is TGTGCCAGCAGTTACTCGATCGCAGTCTCCACAGATACGCAGTATTTT. Its protein is CASSYSIAVSTDTQYF.

This clone was observed a few times. V gene TRBV6-1 combines with J gene TRBJ1-2; 9 positions agree with TRBD1. V trimming: 2 bases; J trimming: 2 bases; junction bases outside the gene matches: 3. The CDR3 extends over 15 amino acids. The germline CDR1 and CDR2 sequences are MNHNS and SASEGT. The CDR3 here is CASSEFGTGNYGYTF. The CDR3 nucleotides read TGTGCCAGCAGTGAATTCGGGACAGGGAACTATGGCTACACCTTC.

The rearrangement uses TRBV6-1 and TRBJ1-1; 11 bases line up with TRBD1. The germline V gene encodes CDR1 MNHNS and CDR2 SASEGT. The CDR3 consists of 18 residues. The V and J ends lost 3 bases and 4 bases, in that order; junction bases with no gene match: 13. The CDR3, as DNA: TGTGCCAGCAGTGAGTATGGACAGGGGGCGCCGATTGGCACTGAAGCTTTCTTT. Translation gives CASSEYGQGAPIGTEAFF.

The chain carries TRBV5-5 and TRBJ1-1, with unresolved D. V was shortened by 0 bases and J by 3 bases, with 15 bases between the two germline ends. Per germline, CDR1 SGHKS and CDR2 YYEKEE (reference sequence). The CDR3 runs to 16 residues. The CDR3 region is CASSLAGGFLDTEAFF. CDR3 DNA sequence: TGTGCCAGCAGCTTGGCCGGAGGATTCCTGGACACTGAAGCTTTCTTT.

The V call is TRBV5-1, the J call TRBJ2-1, with TRBD1 matching 9 bases. Germline CDR1 reads SGHRS; CDR2 reads YFSETQ. The V and J ends lost 4 bases and 5 bases, in that order; junction bases with no gene match: 1. The CDR3 covers 13 residues. The CDR3 sequence: CASSRDRDNEQFF. CDR3 bases: TGCGCCAGCAGCCGGGACAGGGACAATGAGCAGTTCTTC.

V and J are TRBV9 and TRBJ2-2; maybe TRBD2 (6 bases). This CDR3 spans 16 amino acids. Germline V gene data show CDR1 as SGDLS and CDR2 as YYNGEE. The V end was cut by 2 bases, the J end by 4 bases, with 15 bases between. In DNA form, the CDR3 reads TGTGCCAGCAGCGTCCAAGCGGGCCGAATCACCGGGGAGCTGTTTTTT. Translated, it gives CASSVQAGRITGELFF.

This chain links TRBV10-1 with TRBJ1-1; 7 nucleotides agree with TRBD1. Trimming cost V 4 bases and J 1 base; bases outside gene matches: 3. This CDR3 is 14 amino acids long. In germline, CDR1 is WNHNN, CDR2 SYGVQD (reference sequence). CDR3 sequence (DNA): TGCGCCAGCAGTGTAGACAGGGCGAACACTGAAGCTTTCTTT. This encodes CASSVDRANTEAFF.

This rearrangement joins TRBV10-3 to TRBJ2-4; possibly TRBD2 for D (6 bases). Germline CDR1 ENHRY, CDR2 SYGVKD. The CDR3 is 13 amino acids. Between the trimmed V and J ends, which lost 4 bases and 6 bases, there was a span of 10 bases. The CDR3 DNA is TGTGCCATCAGTGGGGGGGACTCAAACATTCAGTACTTC. The encoded protein is CAISGGDSNIQYF.

This chain links TRBV7-2 with TRBJ2-5; maybe TRBD2 (6 bases). The ends were cut back, 3 bases at V and 5 bases at J, with 19 bases in the middle. This CDR3 is built from 16 residues. Germline V gives CDR1 SGHTA, CDR2 FQGNSA. The CDR3 protein is CASSLMGPRRGETQYF. The CDR3, as DNA: TGTGCCAGCAGCTTGATGGGACCCAGACGGGGGGAGACCCAGTACTTC.

CDR3 amino acids: CASSLGLNQPQHF. For the CDR3, the DNA is TGTGCCAGCAGCCTCGGACTCAATCAGCCCCAGCATTTT. The chain has TRBV3-1 (or the pseudogene TRBV3-2) and TRBJ1-5; D ambiguous. CDR1 is LGHDT, CDR2 YNNKEL, per germline (reference sequence). The CDR3 loop spans 13 amino acids. V shed 4 bases and J shed 3 bases, with 7 bases lying between them.